This entry lists 21 T cell receptor beta chains sequenced from one sample in a study of identical twins. In TCRdb, the 5' RACE reads were re-called with MiXCR into one record per CDR3 protein. The sample yields nearly 900,000 distinct CDR3 sequences, 9% to 15% seen once. These sequences were also reported in another study, on yellow fever vaccine responses in identical twins.

Sequenced material: PBMCs. These receptors came from a woman between 18 and 30 years old in good health.

V and J are TRBV3-1 and TRBJ2-5; maybe TRBD2 (5 bases). CDR3 length: 16 amino acids. Trimming removed 1 base at V and 2 bases at J, with 14 bases between. CDR1 is LGHDT, CDR2 YNNKEL, per germline (reference sequence). The CDR3 loop reads CASSQGVSERQETQYF. CDR3 sequence (DNA): TGTGCCAGCAGCCAAGGGGTGTCTGAGCGGCAAGAGACCCAGTACTTC.

Only a few counts were recorded for this clonotype. This sequence joins TRBV5-1 and TRBJ2-3, with D possibly being TRBD2 (6 bases). CDR3 length: 15 amino acids. CDR1 is SGHRS, CDR2 YFSETQ, per germline. The V end was cut by 2 bases, the J end by 0 bases, with 10 bases between. CDR3 nucleotide sequence: TGCGCCAGCAGCTTCGCGGGGCAAAGCACAGATACGCAGTATTTT. Its protein product is CASSFAGQSTDTQYF. The full variable domain, rest sourced from reference TRBV5-1 and TRBJ2-3, is KAGVTQTPRYLIKTRGQQVTLSCSPISGHRSVSWYQQTPGQGLQFLFEYFSETQRNKGNFPGRFSGRQFSNSRSEMNVSTLELGDSALYLCASSFAGQSTDTQYFGPGTRLTVL.

V is TRBV6-1 and J is TRBJ1-3; D ambiguous. The CDR3 has 14 residues. Germline loops: CDR1 MNHNS, CDR2 SASEGT. V was pared by 7 bases and J by 0 bases, with 10 bases between. This CDR3 is CASTPSASGNTIYF. DNA for the CDR3: TGTGCCAGCACCCCCTCCGCCTCTGGAAACACCATATATTTT.

The J gene is TRBJ1-1, the V gene TRBV6-5; TRBD1 agrees at 7 bases. Germline CDR1 reads MNHEY; CDR2 reads SVGAGI. Germline trimming cut 2 bases from V and 0 bases from J; bases unmatched to any gene: 3. The CDR3 runs 15 residues. The CDR3 region has the DNA TGTGCCAGCAGTTACCAGACAGGGATGAACACTGAAGCTTTCTTT. It is translated as CASSYQTGMNTEAFF.

This clonotype was detected only a few times. The chain links TRBV7-9 to TRBJ2-5, with D hard to call. Germline V gene data show CDR1 as SEHNR and CDR2 as FQNEAQ (reference sequence). The V and J ends lost 3 bases and 1 base respectively, with 9 bases between them. The CDR3 extends over 14 amino acids. The CDR3: CASSLPRLQETQYF. The CDR3 bases are TGTGCCAGCAGCTTGCCGCGGCTCCAAGAGACCCAGTACTTC. Variable domain in full (rest from reference TRBV7-9 and TRBJ2-5): DTGVSQNPRHKITKRGQNVTFRCDPISEHNRLYWYRQTLGQGPEFLTYFQNEAQLEKSRLLSDRFSAERPKGSFSTLEIQRTEQGDSAMYLCASSLPRLQETQYFGPGTRLLVL.

This clonotype was seen only a few times. The V call is TRBV11-2, the J call TRBJ2-3; 11 bases are shared with TRBD2. CDR3 length: 17 amino acids. The ends lost 4 bases at V and 0 bases at J; junction bases unmatched: 6. CDR1 and CDR2 from the germline V gene are SGHAT and FQNNGV. CDR3 nucleotides: TGTGCCAGCAGCTCCGTACTAGCGGGGGCCAGCACAGATACGCAGTATTTT. Translated: CASSSVLAGASTDTQYF. Drawing the rest from reference TRBV11-2 and TRBJ2-3, the complete variable domain is EAGVAQSPRYKIIEKRQSVAFWCNPISGHATLYWYQQILGQGPKLLIQFQNNGVVDDSQLPKDRFSAERLKGVDSTLKIQPAKLEDSAVYLCASSSVLAGASTDTQYFGPGTRLTVL.

This clonotype was seen more than once but under ten times. This chain joins TRBV9 and TRBJ2-3, with TRBD1 identical over 8 bases. This CDR3 contains 16 residues. Trimming at V came to 3 bases and at J to 6 bases, leaving 12 bases not matched to a gene. Looked up from germline, CDR1 is SGDLS and CDR2 is YYNGEE. DNA for the CDR3: TGTGCCAGCAGCGGACGGGACAGGTACAAAGCGGATACGCAGTATTTT. This translates into CASSGRDRYKADTQYF.

The chain links TRBV6-5 to TRBJ2-7; a possible D gene is TRBD1 (6 bases). The CDR3 runs 14 residues. Deletions cut 2 bases from V and 2 bases from J, with 10 bases between. The germline V gene encodes CDR1 MNHEY and CDR2 SVGAGI. CDR3 coding DNA: TGTGCCAGCAGTTACACAGACAGGCCCTACGAGCAGTACTTC. This encodes CASSYTDRPYEQYF.

The rearrangement links TRBV12-3 or TRBV12-4 to TRBJ2-1; 10 bases are shared with TRBD2. The junction had 7 bases not matched to a gene; V was cut back by 6 bases and J by 5 bases. This CDR3 is built from 15 residues. In DNA form, the CDR3 reads TGTGCCAGCAGGTCTGGACTAGCGGATAACAATGAGCAGTTCTTC. Protein sequence: CASRSGLADNNEQFF.

This clonotype was recorded a few times. V is TRBV28 and J is TRBJ2-7; tentatively, D is TRBD1 (5 bases). The CDR3 extends over 16 amino acids. Per the germline V gene, CDR1 is MDHEN and CDR2 is SYDVKM. The V end lost 5 bases, the J end lost 0 bases, and 17 bases lay between the germline ends. The DNA for the CDR3 is TGTGCCAGCAGTCCGACTCTAAAGGACACCTCCTACGAGCAGTACTTC. Its protein is CASSPTLKDTSYEQYF.

This clonotype was recorded a few times. J is TRBJ2-4 and V is TRBV29-1; 7 nucleotides align to TRBD2. From germline, CDR1 is SQVTM and CDR2 ANQGSEA. V trimming: 5 bases; J trimming: 0 bases; junction bases outside the gene matches: 4. CDR3 length: 14 amino acids. CDR3 bases: TGCAGCGTTCTGGCGGGAGAAGCCAAAAACATTCAGTACTTC. Residues: CSVLAGEAKNIQYF. Complete variable domain (other parts from reference TRBV29-1 and TRBJ2-4): SAVISQKPSRDICQRGTSLTIQCQVDSQVTMMFWYRQQPGQSLTLIATANQGSEATYESGFVIDKFPISRPNLTFSTLTVSNMSPEDSSIYLCSVLAGEAKNIQYFGAGTRLSVL.

A note on this clonotype: A read error may explain this, as a much larger clone is one base away. The chain combines TRBV4-2 with TRBJ2-2; 14 bases map to TRBD2. This CDR3 comprises 17 residues. Per the germline V gene, CDR1 is LGHNA and CDR2 is YNFKEQ. With 4 bases clipped from V and 1 base from J, the junction kept 2 bases outside the gene matches. The CDR3: CASSPGLAGENTGELFF. In nucleotides, the CDR3 is TGTGCCAGCAGCCCGGGACTAGCGGGGGAGAACACCGGGGAGCTGTTTTTT.

The V gene is TRBV5-1, the J gene TRBJ2-1; the match to TRBD2 covers 9 bases. Trimming at V came to 0 bases and at J to 4 bases, leaving 11 bases not matched to a gene. The CDR3 loop spans 18 amino acids. CDR1 SGHRS and CDR2 YFSETQ come from the germline V gene. The CDR3 DNA sequence: TGCGCCAGCAGCTTGGTCTTGATAGCGGGAGATAAGTACAATGAGCAGTTCTTC. This codes for CASSLVLIAGDKYNEQFF.

This chain joins TRBV7-2 and TRBJ2-3, with TRBD2 matching over 8 bases. The CDR3 runs to 14 residues. Germline-derived CDR1 and CDR2 are SGHTA and FQGNSA. The V gene end was trimmed by 2 bases and the J gene end by 10 bases; junction bases not matched to a gene: 8. The CDR3 DNA is TGTGCCAGCAGCTTACAGTCGGGGGGGCCCTCGCAGTATTTT. It yields the protein CASSLQSGGPSQYF. The complete variable domain, with remaining parts taken from reference TRBV7-2 and TRBJ2-3, reads GAGVSQSPSNKVTEKGKDVELRCDPISGHTALYWYRQSLGQGLEFLIYFQGNSAPDKSGLPSDRFSAERTGGSVSTLTIQRTQQEDSAVYLCASSLQSGGPSQYFGPGTRLTVL.

The chain is built from TRBV20-1 and TRBJ1-5, with D perhaps matching TRBD1 (5 bases). The germline V and J ends were trimmed by 5 bases and 4 bases, with 18 bases remaining between them. The germline V gene has CDR1 DFQATT and CDR2 SNEGSKA (reference sequence). The length of the CDR3 is 15 residues. The CDR3 nucleotides are TGCAGTGCTTTGGCGACACAGGCGATTAATCAGCCCCAGCATTTT. Translated: CSALATQAINQPQHF.

The J gene is TRBJ2-5, the V gene TRBV10-3; 9 nucleotides align to TRBD2. This CDR3 spans 14 amino acids. The junction had 4 bases not matched to a gene; V was cut back by 6 bases and J by 2 bases. Germline-derived CDR1 and CDR2 are ENHRY and SYGVKD. The CDR3 sequence: CAISPSGGQETQYF. The CDR3 DNA follows: TGTGCCATCAGCCCCAGCGGGGGGCAAGAGACCCAGTACTTC.

This clonotype has more than one count but fewer than ten. The chain recombines TRBV12-3 or TRBV12-4 with TRBJ1-5; 10 bases agree with TRBD1. V shed 5 bases, J shed 3 bases, and the junction held 7 bases outside the gene matches. This CDR3 is built from 16 residues. The CDR3 bases are TGTGCCAGCAGTCGACAGGGGGCGAGCGTCAATCAGCCCCAGCATTTT. Translation gives CASSRQGASVNQPQHF.

CDR3 DNA: TGTGCCAGCGTCCCCGGACAGGGGTTTTACAATGAGCAGTTCTTC. Translation gives CASVPGQGFYNEQFF. The chain joins TRBV28 to TRBJ2-1; TRBD1 matches at 9 bases. Germline-derived CDR1 and CDR2 are MDHEN and SYDVKM. The CDR3 contains 15 residues. The V segment lost 8 bases and the J segment 4 bases; nucleotides outside the gene matches: 9.

There are a few counts of this clonotype. The CDR3 sequence: CSAPDRSMNTEAFF. The CDR3 region has the DNA TGCAGTGCCCCGGACAGGTCTATGAACACTGAAGCTTTCTTT. The chain carries TRBV20-1 and TRBJ1-1, with 7 bases identical to TRBD1. The CDR3 contains 14 residues. V lost 6 bases, J lost 0 bases, and 7 bases stayed unmatched. Germline V gene sequence: CDR1 DFQATT, CDR2 SNEGSKA (reference sequence).

This sequence joins TRBV10-3 and TRBJ2-5; 14 nucleotides match TRBD2. The CDR3 has 17 residues. V lost 2 bases, J lost 7 bases, and 9 bases stayed unmatched. Germline V gives CDR1 ENHRY, CDR2 SYGVKD. CDR3 protein: CAISEPGTSGGPWTQYF. The CDR3 DNA reads TGTGCCATCAGTGAGCCCGGGACTAGCGGGGGTCCGTGGACCCAGTACTTC.

The chain employs TRBV24-1 and TRBJ2-1, with D tentatively TRBD1 or TRBD2 (5 bases each). The germline gives CDR1 KGHDR, CDR2 SFDVKD. The CDR3 covers 16 residues. V lost 0 bases and J lost 10, with 18 bases in between. This CDR3 is CATSDLSGNYKGEQFF. CDR3 DNA: TGTGCCACCAGTGATTTGTCCGGGAATTATAAGGGGGAGCAGTTCTTC.